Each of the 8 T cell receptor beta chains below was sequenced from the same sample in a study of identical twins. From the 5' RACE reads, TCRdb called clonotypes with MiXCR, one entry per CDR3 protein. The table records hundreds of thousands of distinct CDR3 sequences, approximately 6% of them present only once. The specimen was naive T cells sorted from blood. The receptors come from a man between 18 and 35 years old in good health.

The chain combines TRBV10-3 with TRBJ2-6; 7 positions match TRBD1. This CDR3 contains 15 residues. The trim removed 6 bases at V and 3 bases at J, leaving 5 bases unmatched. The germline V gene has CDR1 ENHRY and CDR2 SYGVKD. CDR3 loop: CAIRGAGGGANVLTF. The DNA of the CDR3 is TGTGCCATCAGAGGGGCAGGGGGTGGGGCCAACGTCCTGACTTTC.

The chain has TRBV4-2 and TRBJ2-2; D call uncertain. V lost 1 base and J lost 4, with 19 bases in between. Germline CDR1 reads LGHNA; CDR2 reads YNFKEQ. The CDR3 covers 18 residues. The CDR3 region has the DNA TGTGCCAGCAGCCAAGCTTATGAGTCTCCCGGTGGCACCGGGGAGCTGTTTTTT. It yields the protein CASSQAYESPGGTGELFF.

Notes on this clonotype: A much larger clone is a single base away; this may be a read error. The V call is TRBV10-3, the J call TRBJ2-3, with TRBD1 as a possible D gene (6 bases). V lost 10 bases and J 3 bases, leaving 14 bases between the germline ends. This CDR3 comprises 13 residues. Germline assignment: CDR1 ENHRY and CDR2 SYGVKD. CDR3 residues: CATSGQGTDTQYF. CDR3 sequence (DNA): TGTGCCACGAGTGGGCAGGGGACAGATACGCAGTATTTT.

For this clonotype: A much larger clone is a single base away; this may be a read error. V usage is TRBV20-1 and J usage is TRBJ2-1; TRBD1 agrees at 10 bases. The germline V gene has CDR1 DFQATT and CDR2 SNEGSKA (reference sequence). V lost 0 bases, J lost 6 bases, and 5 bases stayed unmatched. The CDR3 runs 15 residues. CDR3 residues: CSARDPDRGFNEQFF. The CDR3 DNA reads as TGCAGTGCTAGAGATCCGGACAGGGGGTTCAATGAGCAGTTCTTC.

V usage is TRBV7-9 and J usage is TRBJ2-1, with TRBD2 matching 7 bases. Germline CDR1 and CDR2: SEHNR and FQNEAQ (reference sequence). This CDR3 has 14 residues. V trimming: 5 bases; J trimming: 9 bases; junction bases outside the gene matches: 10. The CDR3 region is CASSPYGPGGEQFF. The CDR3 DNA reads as TGTGCCAGCAGCCCTTATGGTCCGGGAGGTGAGCAGTTCTTC.

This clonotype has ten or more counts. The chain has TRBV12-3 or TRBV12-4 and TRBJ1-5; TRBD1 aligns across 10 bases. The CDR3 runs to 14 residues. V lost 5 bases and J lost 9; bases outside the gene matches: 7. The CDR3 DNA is TGTGCCAGCAGTGGATGGGACAGGGGTCGGCCCCAGCATTTT. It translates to CASSGWDRGRPQHF.

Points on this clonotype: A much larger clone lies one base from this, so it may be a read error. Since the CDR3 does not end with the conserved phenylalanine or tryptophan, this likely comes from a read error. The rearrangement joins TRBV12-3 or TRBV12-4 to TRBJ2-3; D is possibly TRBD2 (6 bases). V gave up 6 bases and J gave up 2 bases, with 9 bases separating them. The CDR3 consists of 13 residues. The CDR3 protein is CASRSGLTDTQYL. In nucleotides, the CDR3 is TGTGCCAGCAGGAGCGGGCTCACAGATACGCAGTATTTA.

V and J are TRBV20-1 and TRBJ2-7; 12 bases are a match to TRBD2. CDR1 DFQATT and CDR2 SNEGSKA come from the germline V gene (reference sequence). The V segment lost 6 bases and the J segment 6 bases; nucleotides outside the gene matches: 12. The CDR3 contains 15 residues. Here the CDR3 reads CSASLLAGGTREQYF. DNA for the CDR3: TGCAGTGCGAGCTTACTAGCGGGAGGTACTCGCGAGCAGTACTTC.